This TCR beta chain was captured in a study of T-cell reconstitution after alpha-beta-depleted transplantation in children. Study-wide points: From newly produced T cells came most of the T-cell counts and diversity one year after transplant. High day-60 TCRbeta diversity in some patients came from surviving recipient T cells and thymic progenitors. The study reportedly traced alpha-beta T cells about two months after transplant to several hundred expanded graft clones.

A library of TCRbeta sequences, prepared with unique molecular identifiers, was generated. TCRdb re-called the PCR reads with MiXCR, one entry per CDR3 protein. The top ten clones hold about 2.2% of a sample with fewer than 700,000 distinct CDR3 sequences, 13% of them seen once. This clonotype came up a few times. Its antigen is not known. V was cut by 3 bases and J by 7 bases, with 22 bases left in between. CDR1 is DFQATT and CDR2 is SNEGSKA in the germline V gene (reference sequence). The CDR3 contains 16 residues. This sequence originates from a male patient younger than 18 who had a stem cell transplant for acute myeloid leukemia, so the T cells may come from the graft donor. This specimen was PBMCs, mostly from graft donor cells, taken 360 days after TCRalphabeta/CD19-depleted stem cell transplant. This rearrangement joins TRBV20-1 to TRBJ2-4, with a tentative D call TRBD2 (6 bases). The CDR3 spells CSARRSGRELVNIQYF. The CDR3 DNA reads as TGCAGTGCTAGGCGGAGTGGGCGGGAATTAGTCAACATTCAGTACTTC.